This T cell receptor (beta chain) is drawn from a study of blood T cell repertoires in COVID-19. V lost 8 bases, J lost 8 bases, and 14 bases stayed unmatched. Germline V gives CDR1 SQVTM, CDR2 ANQGSEA. The CDR3 contains 13 residues. This clone was seen only once. Some clones are missing from TCRdb's copy, which holds only in-frame ones; the method was immunoSEQ multiplex PCR. The table has under 200,000 clones, around 89% seen once. Cohorts were based on clinical histories the participants reported. This TCR was recovered from a woman aged 18 to 35 who had recovered from COVID-19. The chain couples TRBV29-1 to TRBJ1-2; 7 bases fit TRBD1. The material sequenced was PBMCs or T cells enriched from blood (not recorded which). For the CDR3, the DNA is TGCAGCCCCTCCATAGGGACAGAAAACGGCTACACCTTC. This encodes CSPSIGTENGYTF.